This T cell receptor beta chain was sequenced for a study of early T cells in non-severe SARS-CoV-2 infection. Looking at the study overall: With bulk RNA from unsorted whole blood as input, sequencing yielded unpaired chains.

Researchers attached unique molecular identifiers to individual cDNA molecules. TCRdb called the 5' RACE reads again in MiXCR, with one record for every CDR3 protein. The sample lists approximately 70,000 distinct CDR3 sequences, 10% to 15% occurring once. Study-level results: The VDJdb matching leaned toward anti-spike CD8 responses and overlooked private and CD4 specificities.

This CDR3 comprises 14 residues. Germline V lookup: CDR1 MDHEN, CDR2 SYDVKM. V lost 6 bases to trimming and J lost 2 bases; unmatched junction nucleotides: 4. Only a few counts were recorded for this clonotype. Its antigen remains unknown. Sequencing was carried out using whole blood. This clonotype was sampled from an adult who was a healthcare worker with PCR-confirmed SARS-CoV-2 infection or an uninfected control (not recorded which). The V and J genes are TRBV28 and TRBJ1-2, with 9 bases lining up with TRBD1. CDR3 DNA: TGTGCCAGCAGAGAGACAGGGGGAAACTATGGCTACACCTTC. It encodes CASRETGGNYGYTF.